The 25 T cell receptor beta chains below all came from one sample that was sequenced in a study of shared clonotypes between healthy human individuals. Method: immunoSEQ multiplex PCR; TCRdb's copy keeps in-frame clones and lacks some. This sample has some 470,000 clones, with 70% to 80% found just once. The sequenced sample consisted of PBMCs. The receptors were sampled from a woman between 35 and 50 years old in good health. Some clones in this sample may be carry-over from other donors' samples.

The chain carries TRBV7-8 and TRBJ2-7, with TRBD1 identical over 9 bases. The junction had 6 bases not matched to a gene; V was cut back by 5 bases and J by 4 bases. The CDR3 is 14 residues long. Per germline, CDR1 SGHVS and CDR2 FQNEAQ. CDR3: CASSPRTGEYEQYF. The CDR3 nucleotides read TGTGCCAGCAGCCCCCGGACAGGGGAGTACGAGCAGTACTTC. Based on the CDR3 plus reference TRBV7-8 and TRBJ2-7, the full variable domain is GAGVSQSPRYKVAKRGQDVALRCDPISGHVSLFWYQQALGQGPEFLTYFQNEAQLDKSGLPSDRFFAERPEGSVSTLKIQRTQQEDSAVYLCASSPRTGEYEQYFGPGTRLTVT.

The chain carries TRBV5-1 and TRBJ2-3; TRBD1 agrees at 12 bases. The CDR3 extends over 17 amino acids. V lost 3 bases, J lost 1 base, and 6 bases stayed unmatched. Germline-derived CDR1 and CDR2 are SGHRS and YFSETQ. The CDR3 spells CASSSGTGGGGTDTQYF. The DNA of the CDR3 is TGCGCCAGCAGCTCTGGGACAGGGGGCGGAGGCACAGATACGCAGTATTTT.

V and J are TRBV7-9 and TRBJ2-7, with 10 bases lining up with TRBD1. Matching the DNA end better, TRBJ2-1 makes the J call doubtful. Per germline, CDR1 SEHNR and CDR2 FQNEAQ (reference sequence). The CDR3 consists of 16 residues. The CDR3 nucleotides are TGTGCCAGCAGCCCGGGGCCCGGGACAGGGGTGTTTGAGCAGTTCTTC. Its translation is CASSPGPGTGVFEQFF.

This chain joins TRBV11-3 and TRBJ1-1; D is ambiguous. Germline V gene data show CDR1 as SGHNT and CDR2 as YENEEA. Trimming stripped 0 bases from V and 5 bases from J, with 7 bases between. The length of the CDR3 is 13 residues. The CDR3 loop reads CASSLDLRTEAFF. Written as DNA, the CDR3 is TGTGCCAGCAGCTTAGACCTTCGGACTGAAGCTTTCTTT.

This clone was seen a single time. With only one base between it and a far larger clone, this is likely a read error. The same CDR3 is also encoded by other DNA sequences in this sample. The rearrangement links TRBV7-2 to TRBJ2-3; maybe TRBD2 (5 bases). This CDR3 has 16 amino acids. Germline loops: CDR1 SGHTA, CDR2 FQGNSA. In DNA, the CDR3 is TGCGCCAGCAGCTTGGAGCGGCCCGGAGAATCAGATACGCAGTATTTT. Protein sequence: CASSLERPGESDTQYF.

The CDR3 nucleotides are TGTGCCAGCAGAGGTAGCGGGAGGTTCGGGGAGCTGTTTTTT. Translation gives CASRGSGRFGELFF. This sequence joins TRBV28 and TRBJ2-2; 10 bases line up with TRBD2. The V gene end was trimmed by 6 bases and the J gene end by 7 bases; junction bases not matched to a gene: 5. CDR1 is MDHEN and CDR2 is SYDVKM in the germline V gene. This CDR3 region has 14 residues.

Remarks on this clone: Sequence at one end of the junction differs from germline and may be a read error. The CDR3 sequence: CTSSPGASDGYTF. In DNA form, the CDR3 reads TGTACCAGCAGCCCCGGGGCCTCTGATGGCTACACCTTC. This chain joins TRBV5-4 and TRBJ1-2; possibly TRBD1 for D (5 bases). The CDR3 has 13 amino acids. CDR1 is SGHNT and CDR2 is YYREEE in the germline V gene (reference sequence).

The rearrangement uses TRBV9 and TRBJ2-7; D is possibly TRBD1 or TRBD2 (5 bases each). Trimming cost V 4 bases and J 5 bases, with 16 bases left between them. The CDR3 has 14 amino acids. From germline, CDR1 is SGDLS and CDR2 YYNGEE. DNA of the CDR3: TGTGCCAGCAGCCCGGGGCTCACAGCGGACGAGCAGTACTTC. It codes for CASSPGLTADEQYF.

The rearrangement uses TRBV9 and TRBJ2-5; D is undetermined. Trimming took 0 bases from V and 1 from J, leaving 10 bases between them. CDR3 length: 15 residues. Germline V gene lookup returns CDR1 SGDLS and CDR2 YYNGEE. CDR3 nucleotides: TGTGCCAGCAGCGTAGATGGAGTACCCCAAGAGACCCAGTACTTC. Protein product: CASSVDGVPQETQYF.

V gene TRBV6-5 combines with J gene TRBJ1-1; D is uncertain. Trimming took off 5 bases at V and 1 base at J, with 5 bases between the two ends. Germline V lookup: CDR1 MNHEY, CDR2 SVGAGI. The CDR3 runs to 12 residues. The CDR3 here is CASSRQNTEAFF. Written as DNA, the CDR3 is TGTGCCAGCAGTCGGCAGAACACTGAAGCTTTCTTT.

The CDR3 reads CASPSTRWPYF. Written as DNA, the CDR3 is TGTGCCAGCCCCTCGACTAGGTGGCCGTACTTC. The rearrangement links TRBV27 to TRBJ2-7; D may be TRBD2 (6 bases). Germline V CDR1 and CDR2: MNHEY, SMNVEV (reference sequence). The CDR3 totals 11 residues. Trimming cost V 8 bases and J 12 bases, with 17 bases left between them.

This chain links TRBV7-9 with TRBJ2-3; perhaps TRBD2 as D (6 bases). Trimming stripped 1 base from V and 5 bases from J, with 10 bases between. The CDR3 totals 14 residues. Germline V CDR1 and CDR2: SEHNR, FQNEAQ (reference sequence). The DNA for the CDR3 is TGTGCCAGCAGCTTAGATTGGAGGGGAGATACGCAGTATTTT. This translates into CASSLDWRGDTQYF.

This sequence joins TRBV19 and TRBJ2-2; no clear D gene. The V gene's germline CDR1 is LNHDA and CDR2 SQIVND (reference sequence). The germline V and J ends were trimmed by 3 bases and 3 bases, with 8 bases remaining between them. The CDR3 runs to 14 residues. CDR3 nucleotide sequence: TGTGCCAGTAGTATTTCTATATACACCGGGGAGCTGTTTTTT. Encoded protein: CASSISIYTGELFF.

The chain combines TRBV7-8 with TRBJ2-5; possible D gene TRBD2, 6 bases. V lost 5 bases to trimming and J lost 5 bases, with 15 bases between them. The CDR3 is 14 amino acids. Per the germline V gene, CDR1 is SGHVS and CDR2 is FQNEAQ. Written as DNA, the CDR3 is TGTGCCAGCAGCCGCAGCCGGGAGTTGGAGACCCAGTACTTC. Protein sequence: CASSRSRELETQYF.

The chain employs TRBV6-1 and TRBJ2-1, with D tentatively TRBD2 (5 bases). This CDR3 has 15 residues. CDR1 MNHNS and CDR2 SASEGT come from the germline V gene. Deletions cut 8 bases from V and 6 bases from J, with 20 bases between. The CDR3 region has the DNA TGTGCCAGCCCCCCCCCGTGGCTAGCTCCCAATGAGCAGTTCTTC. It is translated as CASPPPWLAPNEQFF.

The chain couples TRBV4-2 to TRBJ2-1; 12 positions match TRBD2. Germline assignment: CDR1 LGHNA and CDR2 YNFKEQ. Trimming removed 0 bases from V and 8 bases from J; junction bases left unmatched: 8. The CDR3 sequence is 17 residues long. The CDR3 DNA reads as TGTGCCAGCAGCCAAGATCCGACTAGCGGGAGTTTCCATGAGCAGTTCTTC. It codes for CASSQDPTSGSFHEQFF.

This chain uses TRBV7-3 with TRBJ2-2, with 12 bases identical to TRBD1. This CDR3 has 16 residues. Trimming at V came to 5 bases and at J to 6 bases, leaving 7 bases not matched to a gene. The germline V gene has CDR1 SGHTA and CDR2 FQGTGA. CDR3 sequence: CASSRGTGGASGELFF. The CDR3, as DNA: TGTGCCAGCAGCCGTGGGACAGGGGGCGCTTCCGGGGAGCTGTTTTTT.

V usage is TRBV19 and J usage is TRBJ2-1; D not resolved. Looked up from germline, CDR1 is LNHDA and CDR2 is SQIVND (reference sequence). The CDR3 runs 12 residues. V lost 1 base to trimming and J lost 10 bases, with 8 bases between them. CDR3 sequence: CASSIVHREQFF. The CDR3 nucleotides read TGTGCCAGTAGTATAGTGCACAGAGAGCAGTTCTTC.

V and J are TRBV7-2 and TRBJ2-5; no reliable D call. Germline V gene sequence: CDR1 SGHTA, CDR2 FQGNSA. Trimming shortened V by 5 bases and J by 4 bases, and 17 bases separated the two germline ends. The CDR3 is 15 residues long. The CDR3 here is CASSLGSSSGETQYF. The DNA for the CDR3 is TGTGCCAGCAGCCTCGGGTCCTCCTCGGGAGAGACCCAGTACTTC.

This clone was recorded only once. The gene calls are TRBV6-1 and TRBJ1-4, with 9 bases aligning to TRBD1. The CDR3 consists of 15 residues. V trimming: 6 bases; J trimming: 9 bases; junction bases outside the gene matches: 11. Germline values: CDR1 MNHNS, CDR2 SASEGT. The DNA for the CDR3 is TGTGCCAGCAGCCTACGTCCCGGGACAGGGAAAAAACTGTTTTTT. It is translated as CASSLRPGTGKKLFF.

The V call is TRBV7-9, the J call TRBJ2-2, with D uncertain. V was shortened by 4 bases and J by 0 bases, with 6 bases between the two germline ends. Germline V gives CDR1 SEHNR, CDR2 FQNEAQ (reference sequence). This CDR3 spans 14 amino acids. CDR3 bases: TGTGCCAGCAGCTCCAAATCGAACACCGGGGAGCTGTTTTTT. It translates to CASSSKSNTGELFF.

The DNA for the CDR3 is TGTGCCAGCAGCTTATGGACGGGAAGCACAGATACGCAGTATTTT. Its protein product is CASSLWTGSTDTQYF. This sequence joins TRBV7-3 and TRBJ2-3; D is possibly TRBD2 (5 bases). This CDR3 comprises 15 residues. Germline CDR1 SGHTA, CDR2 FQGTGA. Trimming stripped 2 bases from V and 0 bases from J, with 9 bases between. Full variable domain (missing parts from reference TRBV7-3 and TRBJ2-3): GAGVSQTPSNKVTEKGKYVELRCDPISGHTALYWYRQSLGQGPEFLIYFQGTGAADDSGLPNDRFFAVRPEGSVSTLKIQRTERGDSAVYLCASSLWTGSTDTQYFGPGTRLTVL.

The chain combines TRBV28 with TRBJ2-1, with unresolved D. Germline V lookup: CDR1 MDHEN, CDR2 SYDVKM. This CDR3 has 14 amino acids. Trimming took off 1 base at V and 8 bases at J, with 12 bases between the two ends. Here the CDR3 reads CASSLSRPSDEQFF. The CDR3 DNA is TGTGCCAGCAGTTTATCCCGCCCGTCGGATGAGCAGTTCTTC.

This clone has just a few counts. The V call is TRBV2, the J call TRBJ1-3, with TRBD1 as a possible D gene (5 bases). With 6 bases removed from V and 4 bases from J, the gap between germline ends came to 16 bases. The V gene's germline CDR1 is SNHLY and CDR2 FYNNEI. The CDR3 spans 15 residues. The CDR3 coding sequence is TGTGCCAGCAGATCGGAAGGGGCGAGCGGAAACACCATATATTTT. Residues: CASRSEGASGNTIYF.

The rearrangement uses TRBV7-8 and TRBJ2-7; 7 nucleotides line up with TRBD2. V was clipped by 5 bases and J by 4 bases; unmatched bases: 11. This CDR3 comprises 15 residues. CDR1 SGHVS and CDR2 FQNEAQ come from the germline V gene. The CDR3 is CASSRQAGAGYEQYF. The CDR3 coding sequence is TGTGCCAGCAGCCGCCAGGCGGGAGCCGGGTACGAGCAGTACTTC. The whole variable domain, remainder taken from reference TRBV7-8 and TRBJ2-7, is GAGVSQSPRYKVAKRGQDVALRCDPISGHVSLFWYQQALGQGPEFLTYFQNEAQLDKSGLPSDRFFAERPEGSVSTLKIQRTQQEDSAVYLCASSRQAGAGYEQYFGPGTRLTVT.